The 9 T cell receptor beta chains listed next were all sequenced from one sample in a study of T-cell reconstitution after alpha-beta-depleted transplantation in children. Preparing the TCRbeta library involved the use of unique molecular identifiers. TCRdb itself ran the PCR reads through MiXCR, one entry per CDR3 protein. The profile shows around 700,000 distinct CDR3 sequences, approximately 14% of them singletons. The sample in question was PBMCs, obtained before TCRalphabeta/CD19-depleted stem cell transplant. Source of these receptors: a girl aged 2 to 9 with congenital amegakaryocytic thrombocytopenia, due to receive a stem cell transplant.

In this sample, this clonotype turned up many times. The chain links TRBV29-1 to TRBJ1-2, with D hard to call. Germline lookup yields CDR1 SQVTM and CDR2 ANQGSEA. V was shortened by 0 bases and J by 2 bases, with 7 bases between the two germline ends. This CDR3 has 13 residues. CDR3 loop: CSVEDYKNYGYTF. DNA of the CDR3: TGCAGCGTTGAAGATTATAAGAACTATGGCTACACCTTC. The complete variable domain, with remaining parts taken from reference TRBV29-1 and TRBJ1-2, reads SAVISQKPSRDICQRGTSLTIQCQVDSQVTMMFWYRQQPGQSLTLIATANQGSEATYESGFVIDKFPISRPNLTFSTLTVSNMSPEDSSIYLCSVEDYKNYGYTFGSGTRLTVV.

The chain is built from TRBV7-9 and TRBJ1-3, with 12 bases matching TRBD1. Germline V CDR1 and CDR2: SEHNR, FQNEAQ (reference sequence). Trimming at V came to 8 bases and at J to 6 bases, leaving 2 bases not matched to a gene. This CDR3 has 13 amino acids. The CDR3 loop is CASGTGGVNTIYF. As DNA, the CDR3 is TGTGCCAGCGGGACAGGGGGCGTAAACACCATATATTTT.

A word on this clonotype: The limits of the CDR3 on the DNA are not certain, so only TCRdb's listed CDR3 is given. The rearrangement joins TRBV27 to TRBJ2-2; the tabulated D call, TRBD1, remains unverified against the DNA. In germline, CDR1 is MNHEY, CDR2 SMNVEV (reference sequence). The CDR3 comprises 19 residues, both ends counted. CDR3 loop: CASSSSPGQGVDKDGELFF.

This clonotype was seen a handful of times. J is TRBJ1-2 and V is TRBV5-1; 10 bases map to TRBD1. CDR1 and CDR2 from the germline V gene are SGHRS and YFSETQ. This CDR3 is 14 amino acids long. V gave up 1 base and J gave up 6 bases; unmatched junction bases: 3. This chain's CDR3 is CASSLSGTGDGYTF. The CDR3, as DNA: TGCGCCAGCAGCTTGTCCGGGACAGGGGATGGCTACACCTTC.

There are many counts of this clonotype. The chain is built from TRBV29-1 and TRBJ2-4; perhaps D is TRBD1 or TRBD2 (5 bases each). Trimming removed 6 bases from V and 1 base from J, with 10 bases in between. This CDR3 region has 13 residues. Germline values: CDR1 SQVTM, CDR2 ANQGSEA. CDR3 DNA: TGCAGCGTCAGAGGGGAGGCCAAAAACATTCAGTACTTC. It specifies CSVRGEAKNIQYF. Looking up the rest from reference TRBV29-1 and TRBJ2-4 gives the full variable domain: SAVISQKPSRDICQRGTSLTIQCQVDSQVTMMFWYRQQPGQSLTLIATANQGSEATYESGFVIDKFPISRPNLTFSTLTVSNMSPEDSSIYLCSVRGEAKNIQYFGAGTRLSVL.

The sample holds a few counts of this clonotype. This chain joins TRBV15 and TRBJ2-4, with D tentatively TRBD1 (5 bases). The ends were cut back, 1 base at V and 8 bases at J, with 6 bases in the middle. Germline CDR1 LNHNV, CDR2 YYDKDF (reference sequence). The CDR3 spans 12 residues. The chain's CDR3 is CATSRVGDIQYF. The CDR3 nucleotides read TGTGCCACCAGCAGAGTAGGGGACATTCAGTACTTC.

Ten or more counts support this clonotype. The chain uses TRBV7-9 and TRBJ2-7, with TRBD2 matching 9 bases. Germline assignment: CDR1 SEHNR and CDR2 FQNEAQ (reference sequence). The CDR3 loop spans 16 amino acids. V lost 0 bases to trimming and J lost 3 bases; unmatched junction nucleotides: 6. CDR3 sequence (DNA): TGTGCCAGCAGCTTAGCCCAGGGACTAGCAGGCTACGAGCAGTACTTC. It yields the protein CASSLAQGLAGYEQYF.

This clonotype came up many times. The chain employs TRBV5-6 and TRBJ2-1; possibly TRBD1 for D (5 bases). Trimming took 0 bases from V and 0 from J, leaving 7 bases between them. The CDR3 consists of 15 residues. Germline V CDR1 and CDR2: SGHDT, YYEEEE. This CDR3 is CASSLGQNSYNEQFF. The CDR3, as DNA: TGTGCCAGCAGCTTGGGACAGAACTCCTACAATGAGCAGTTCTTC.

This clonotype was detected many times. The genes are TRBV6-1 and TRBJ1-1, with D tentatively TRBD1 (5 bases). The germline V gene encodes CDR1 MNHNS and CDR2 SASEGT. The CDR3 runs to 13 residues. V was trimmed by 2 bases and J by 11 bases, leaving 15 bases between them. In DNA, the CDR3 is TGTGCCAGCAGTGAACTCCAGGGTCTAGGGGCTTTCTTT. Translated: CASSELQGLGAFF.